What follows are 10 T cell receptor beta chains derived from one specimen sequenced in a study of T cell responses to AZD1222 COVID-19 vaccine. The protocol was immunoSEQ multiplex PCR, while the TCRdb copy is restricted to in-frame clones and leaves out a portion. The sample includes about 150,000 clones, 80% to 95% seen only once; the top ten take under 4%. The sample was peripheral blood, taken 28 days after the second AZD1222 dose. Receptors were obtained from an adult who received the AZD1222 COVID-19 vaccine.

J is TRBJ1-2 and V is TRBV5-1; the D is unclear. The CDR3 loop spans 14 amino acids. V was pared by 0 bases and J by 2 bases, with 8 bases between. In germline, CDR1 is SGHRS, CDR2 YFSETQ. CDR3 sequence: CASSLGEGNYGYTF. Here the CDR3 DNA reads TGCGCCAGCAGCTTGGGTGAGGGAAACTATGGCTACACCTTC.

This chain links TRBV7-6 with TRBJ1-3, with TRBD1 matching 7 bases. Germline CDR1 reads SGHVS; CDR2 reads FNYEAQ. This CDR3 has 15 residues. V shed 5 bases and J 0 bases; nucleotides not matched to a gene: 4. The CDR3 sequence is CASSTGATSGNTIYF. The CDR3 DNA reads TGTGCCAGCAGCACAGGGGCGACCTCTGGAAACACCATATATTTT.

CDR3 coding DNA: TGCGCCAGCAGTCTACAACACAGGGGTTACGAGCAGTACTTC. Amino acid sequence: CASSLQHRGYEQYF. The chain has TRBV10-1 and TRBJ2-7, with 7 bases lining up with TRBD1. The V and J ends lost 5 bases and 4 bases, in that order; junction bases with no gene match: 8. CDR1 and CDR2 from the germline V gene are WNHNN and SYGVQD (reference sequence). This CDR3 comprises 14 residues.

The V and J genes are TRBV7-8 and TRBJ2-7, with TRBD1 as a possible D gene (5 bases). The CDR3 has 14 amino acids. Germline-derived CDR1 and CDR2 are SGHVS and FQNEAQ. Trimming left V 3 bases short and J 3 bases short, with 12 bases between. CDR3 in amino acids: CASSFPGLNYEQYF. The CDR3 nucleotides read TGTGCCAGCAGCTTCCCAGGGCTAAACTACGAGCAGTACTTC.

J is TRBJ2-7 and V is TRBV10-3, with D possibly being TRBD1 or TRBD2 (5 bases each). There are 11 residues in the CDR3. Trimming removed 10 bases from V and 2 bases from J, with 9 bases in between. CDR1 and CDR2 (germline): ENHRY, SYGVKD. CDR3 sequence reads: CATQGAYEQYF. CDR3 DNA: TGTGCCACTCAGGGAGCCTACGAGCAGTACTTC.

For the CDR3, the DNA is TGTGCCAGCACAGGGGTAGACCTCGAGCAGTACTTC. Translation: CASTGVDLEQYF. This chain connects TRBV28 to TRBJ2-7, with D possibly TRBD1 on 6 matching bases. Germline CDR1 reads MDHEN; CDR2 reads SYDVKM. V was trimmed by 7 bases and J by 6 bases, leaving 13 bases between them. The CDR3 has 12 amino acids.

V is TRBV6-6 and J is TRBJ2-3, with D tentatively TRBD2 (6 bases). Trimming pared 0 bases from V and 6 bases from J, leaving 13 bases between. The CDR3 contains 15 residues. Germline CDR1 reads MNHNY; CDR2 reads SVGAGI (reference sequence). CDR3 nucleotide sequence: TGTGCCAGCAGTTACTCAGCGGGCGAGGGGGATACGCAGTATTTT. This encodes CASSYSAGEGDTQYF.

This clone was seen only once. V is TRBV30 and J is TRBJ1-5; 8 nucleotides align to TRBD1. The junction had 4 bases not matched to a gene; V was cut back by 2 bases and J by 1 base. The CDR3 is 15 amino acids. The germline V gene has CDR1 GTSNPN and CDR2 SVGIG (reference sequence). The CDR3, as DNA: TGTGCCTGGAGTAAGAACAGGGGGAGCAATCAGCCCCAGCATTTT. Translated: CAWSKNRGSNQPQHF.

The chain recombines TRBV6-5 with TRBJ2-7, with 10 bases matching TRBD2. V shed 6 bases and J 5 bases; nucleotides not matched to a gene: 7. The germline V gene has CDR1 MNHEY and CDR2 SVGAGI. The CDR3 extends over 14 amino acids. CDR3 bases: TGTGCCAGCAGAGAGACTAGCGGGTTAGACGAGCAGTACTTC. Amino acid sequence: CASRETSGLDEQYF.

The CDR3 DNA follows: TGCAGTTATACAGGGCACTATGGCTACACCTTC. Protein: CSYTGHYGYTF. The genes are TRBV20-1 and TRBJ1-2; TRBD1 might be the D (6 bases). CDR1 and CDR2 from the germline V gene are DFQATT and SNEGSKA (reference sequence). The CDR3 spans 11 residues. V lost 8 bases and J 3 bases, leaving 10 bases between the germline ends.